A single sample gave rise to the 24 T cell receptor beta chains below, sequenced in a study of monozygotic twins with cystic fibrosis. Some clones are missing from TCRdb's copy, which holds only in-frame ones; the method was immunoSEQ multiplex PCR. This table has tens of thousands of clones, 85% to 95% appearing once. Sequencing was done on a sample of blood. The receptors shown here come from a boy aged 2 to 9 with cystic fibrosis.

The chain links TRBV5-8 to TRBJ1-2, with 10 bases matching TRBD1. After removal of 2 bases from V and 3 bases from J, the junction contained 4 bases not matched to a gene. CDR1 is SGHTS and CDR2 is YDEGEE in the germline V gene. The CDR3 consists of 15 residues. The CDR3 nucleotides read TGTGCCAGCAGCTTTAGGGACAGGGGAGACTATGGCTACACCTTC. Amino acid sequence: CASSFRDRGDYGYTF.

The rearrangement uses TRBV11-2 and TRBJ2-2; 7 nucleotides match TRBD2. CDR3 size: 13 residues. Germline V CDR1 and CDR2: SGHAT, FQNNGV. The CDR3 loop reads CAAERGNTGELFF. CDR3 sequence (DNA): TGTGCAGCTGAGCGGGGAAACACCGGGGAGCTGTTTTTT.

The J gene is TRBJ2-3, the V gene TRBV29-1; D is unclear. Germline V CDR1 and CDR2: SQVTM, ANQGSEA. The V and J ends lost 2 bases and 5 bases respectively, with 8 bases between them. The CDR3 covers 12 residues. CDR3 sequence (DNA): TGCAGCGTTGAAAGGCCCCGAGATACGCAGTATTTT. This gives the protein CSVERPRDTQYF.

This clone was seen more than once but under ten times. The chain has TRBV19 and TRBJ1-1, with unresolved D. Germline V gene lookup returns CDR1 LNHDA and CDR2 SQIVND (reference sequence). V lost 11 bases and J lost 4, with 11 bases in between. This CDR3 has 11 residues. The CDR3 region is CAALSGTEAFF. CDR3 nucleotides: TGTGCCGCCCTATCGGGCACTGAAGCTTTCTTT.

The V and J genes are TRBV7-9 and TRBJ1-2; D is uncertain. Germline CDR1 is SEHNR and CDR2 is FQNEAQ (reference sequence). This CDR3 has 12 amino acids. Trimming left V 7 bases short and J 5 bases short, with 11 bases between. The CDR3 sequence is CASNHLGYGYTF. In nucleotides, the CDR3 is TGTGCCAGCAACCATTTGGGGTATGGCTACACCTTC.

This clone has only one observation. The V call is TRBV7-9, the J call TRBJ1-2; the D gene is possibly TRBD1 (6 bases). The V gene's germline CDR1 is SEHNR and CDR2 FQNEAQ (reference sequence). V lost 5 bases, J lost 0 bases, and 10 bases lay in between. The CDR3 is 14 residues long. CDR3 in DNA: TGTGCCAGCAGCAAGGACAGCTCTAACTATGGCTACACCTTC. It translates to CASSKDSSNYGYTF.

The rearrangement joins TRBV27 to TRBJ1-5; D gene ambiguous. V gave up 2 bases and J gave up 3 bases, with 11 bases separating them. CDR3 length equals 15 residues. Germline V lookup: CDR1 MNHEY, CDR2 SMNVEV (reference sequence). CDR3 sequence reads: CASSLKAVTNQPQHF. CDR3 bases: TGTGCCAGCAGTTTAAAGGCGGTGACCAATCAGCCCCAGCATTTT.

The V gene is TRBV7-8, the J gene TRBJ1-6, with D unclear. The V end lost 3 bases, the J end lost 5 bases, and 8 bases lay between the germline ends. Germline lookup yields CDR1 SGHVS and CDR2 FQNEAQ. The CDR3 totals 14 residues. CDR3 DNA sequence: TGTGCCAGCAGCTTTAACGGGGATAATTCACCCCTCCACTTT. Amino acids: CASSFNGDNSPLHF. Drawing the rest from reference TRBV7-8 and TRBJ1-6, the complete variable domain is GAGVSQSPRYKVAKRGQDVALRCDPISGHVSLFWYQQALGQGPEFLTYFQNEAQLDKSGLPSDRFFAERPEGSVSTLKIQRTQQEDSAVYLCASSFNGDNSPLHFGNGTRLTVT.

The chain is built from TRBV11-3 and TRBJ1-1, with TRBD1 identical over 10 bases. Germline-derived CDR1 and CDR2 are SGHNT and YENEEA. There are 15 residues in the CDR3. Losses at the gene ends were 5 bases for V and 3 bases for J; bases not matched to a gene: 6. CDR3 bases: TGTGCCAGCAGCCCACCAGACAGGGGGCACACTGAAGCTTTCTTT. It specifies CASSPPDRGHTEAFF.

Points on this clone: This sample includes further DNA sequences coding for the same CDR3. CDR3 coding DNA: TGTGCCAGCAGGCCTACAGGGGGCGAGCAGTACTTC. Protein: CASRPTGGEQYF. The chain carries TRBV2 and TRBJ2-7; TRBD1 aligns across 8 bases. From germline, CDR1 is SNHLY and CDR2 FYNNEI. CDR3 size: 12 residues. V lost 6 bases to trimming and J lost 6 bases; unmatched junction nucleotides: 4.

This chain uses TRBV9 with TRBJ1-5; D is undetermined. The CDR3 is made up of 15 amino acids. Trimming removed 4 bases from V and 0 bases from J, with 11 bases in between. Looked up from germline, CDR1 is SGDLS and CDR2 is YYNGEE. The CDR3 coding sequence is TGTGCCAGCAGCCTGGACCTCAATAGCAATCAGCCCCAGCATTTT. Protein product: CASSLDLNSNQPQHF.

The rearrangement uses TRBV5-1 and TRBJ1-4; D not resolved. The V and J ends lost 1 base and 3 bases respectively, with 7 bases between them. CDR1 SGHRS and CDR2 YFSETQ come from the germline V gene. The CDR3 loop spans 14 amino acids. CDR3 sequence (DNA): TGCGCCAGCAGCTTGTTGGATTCTAATGAAAAACTGTTTTTT. Translating gives CASSLLDSNEKLFF.

The chain combines TRBV6-5 with TRBJ1-1; TRBD1 aligns across 11 bases. The germline V gene has CDR1 MNHEY and CDR2 SVGAGI. This CDR3 contains 15 residues. J lost 6 bases, V lost 5 bases, and 8 bases had no gene match. The CDR3 region has the DNA TGTGCCAGCAGTAACCGGGACAGGGGGATGTCTGAAGCTTTCTTT. This encodes CASSNRDRGMSEAFF.

This clone has more than one count but fewer than ten. V is TRBV12-5 and J is TRBJ2-2, with D unclear. Germline assignment: CDR1 LGHNT and CDR2 FRNRAP. The CDR3 has 14 amino acids. Trimming shortened V by 2 bases and J by 0 bases, and 4 bases separated the two germline ends. DNA of the CDR3: TGTGCTAGTGGTTTGAGTCCGAACACCGGGGAGCTGTTTTTT. Translation: CASGLSPNTGELFF.

Details on this clone: Other DNA sequences in this specimen translate into the identical CDR3. The chain links TRBV18 to TRBJ1-5, with TRBD1 as a possible D gene (5 bases). Germline V lookup: CDR1 KGHSH, CDR2 LQKENI. This CDR3 spans 13 amino acids. The V gene lost 3 bases and the J gene lost 4 bases, with 7 bases spanning the gap. CDR3 protein: CASSPGGNQPQHF. In DNA, the CDR3 is TGTGCCAGCTCACCGGGGGGTAATCAGCCCCAGCATTTT.

The chain carries TRBV4-3 and TRBJ1-2, with 7 bases fitting TRBD1. CDR3 length: 16 residues. CDR1 is LGHNA, CDR2 YSLEER, per germline. Trimming at V came to 0 bases and at J to 8 bases, leaving 12 bases not matched to a gene. The CDR3 DNA reads TGCGCCAGCAGCCAAGATACCCAGGGGGGGAATGGAGGCTACACCTTC. This gives the protein CASSQDTQGGNGGYTF.

The V call is TRBV7-9, the J call TRBJ1-1; TRBD1 is a possible D gene (5 bases). The ends were cut back, 1 base at V and 1 base at J, with 10 bases in the middle. Per the germline V gene, CDR1 is SEHNR and CDR2 is FQNEAQ (reference sequence). The CDR3 is 15 amino acids. The CDR3, as DNA: TGTGCCAGCAGCTTAGATGAGGGGCGGAACACTGAAGCTTTCTTT. Its translation: CASSLDEGRNTEAFF.

The chain is built from TRBV7-6 and TRBJ1-6; D is possibly TRBD1 (5 bases). This CDR3 is built from 14 residues. Germline V gene lookup returns CDR1 SGHVS and CDR2 FNYEAQ. With 5 bases removed from V and 5 bases from J, the gap between germline ends came to 10 bases. In DNA, the CDR3 is TGTGCCAGCAGCCTCGGACAAAATAATTCACCCCTCCACTTT. This translates into CASSLGQNNSPLHF.

This clone was seen once. The genes are TRBV19 and TRBJ1-5; D is undetermined. This CDR3 region has 16 residues. Germline CDR1 reads LNHDA; CDR2 reads SQIVND (reference sequence). V lost 4 bases to trimming and J lost 0 bases, with 13 bases between them. In DNA, the CDR3 is TGTGCCAGTAGTACCGGCTTCGACTATAGCAATCAGCCCCAGCATTTT. Its translation: CASSTGFDYSNQPQHF.

The chain has TRBV15 and TRBJ1-2, with no clear D. The CDR3 has 13 residues. V was clipped by 1 base and J by 8 bases, with 11 bases between them. Per germline, CDR1 LNHNV and CDR2 YYDKDF (reference sequence). The CDR3: CATSRVLRRGYTF. CDR3 DNA sequence: TGTGCCACCAGCAGAGTACTTAGGAGGGGCTACACCTTC.

The CDR3 region is CASRRSNQPQHF. The CDR3 nucleotides are TGTGCCAGTAGACGGAGCAATCAGCCCCAGCATTTT. This chain joins TRBV19 and TRBJ1-5, with D unresolved. Germline loops: CDR1 LNHDA, CDR2 SQIVND (reference sequence). Trimming shortened V by 6 bases and J by 1 base, and 4 bases separated the two germline ends. The CDR3 is 12 residues long.

V and J are TRBV19 and TRBJ1-6; possibly TRBD1 for D (5 bases). V was shortened by 3 bases and J by 0 bases, with 18 bases between the two germline ends. Looked up from germline, CDR1 is LNHDA and CDR2 is SQIVND (reference sequence). The CDR3 loop spans 19 amino acids. The DNA for the CDR3 is TGTGCCAGTAGTATGGGGGGTTTGGTGCTGAGCTCCTATAATTCACCCCTCCACTTT. This encodes CASSMGGLVLSSYNSPLHF.

This sequence joins TRBV6-1 and TRBJ1-1, with 7 bases fitting TRBD1. J was trimmed by 7 bases and V by 4 bases; bases with no gene match: 3. This CDR3 has 12 amino acids. CDR1 and CDR2 from the germline V gene are MNHNS and SASEGT. The CDR3 bases are TGTGCCAGCAGTGGGACAGGACTTGAAGCTTTCTTT. Translating gives CASSGTGLEAFF.

The chain joins TRBV20-1 to TRBJ1-2; the D is unclear. The ends were cut back, 7 bases at V and 4 bases at J, with 10 bases in the middle. CDR1 is DFQATT, CDR2 SNEGSKA, per germline (reference sequence). The CDR3 loop spans 11 amino acids. The CDR3: CSGRFSYGYTF. CDR3 coding DNA: TGCAGTGGGAGGTTTTCCTATGGCTACACCTTC.